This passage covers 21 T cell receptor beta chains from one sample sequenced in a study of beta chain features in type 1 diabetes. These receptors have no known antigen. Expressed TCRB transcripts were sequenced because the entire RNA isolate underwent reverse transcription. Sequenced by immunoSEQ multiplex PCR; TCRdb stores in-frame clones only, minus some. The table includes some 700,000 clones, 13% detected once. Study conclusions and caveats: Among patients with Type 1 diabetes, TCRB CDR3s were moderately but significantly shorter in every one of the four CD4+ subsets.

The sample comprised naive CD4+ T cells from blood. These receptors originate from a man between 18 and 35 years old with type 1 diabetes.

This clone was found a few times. CDR3 in DNA: TGTGCCAGCCGGGACAGGGGGAACACTGAAGCTTTCTTT. Encoded protein: CASRDRGNTEAFF. The V and J genes are TRBV6-6 and TRBJ1-1, with 10 positions matching TRBD1. Germline loops: CDR1 MNHNY, CDR2 SVGAGI (reference sequence). V trimming: 8 bases; J trimming: 1 base; junction bases outside the gene matches: 1. The length of the CDR3 is 13 residues.

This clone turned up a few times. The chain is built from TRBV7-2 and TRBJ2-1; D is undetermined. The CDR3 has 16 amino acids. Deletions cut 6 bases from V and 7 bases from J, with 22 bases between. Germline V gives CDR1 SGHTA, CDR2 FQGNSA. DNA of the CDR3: TGTGCCAGCAGACCAGATCGGTCACGCGGTCGGAATGAGCAGTTCTTC. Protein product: CASRPDRSRGRNEQFF.

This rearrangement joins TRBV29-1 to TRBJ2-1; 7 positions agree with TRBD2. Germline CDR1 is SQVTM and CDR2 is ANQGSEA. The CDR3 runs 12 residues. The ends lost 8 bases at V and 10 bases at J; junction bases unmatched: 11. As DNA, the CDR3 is TGCAGCCCGGGGGGATCTGGGGCAGAGCAGTTCTTC. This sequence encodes CSPGGSGAEQFF.

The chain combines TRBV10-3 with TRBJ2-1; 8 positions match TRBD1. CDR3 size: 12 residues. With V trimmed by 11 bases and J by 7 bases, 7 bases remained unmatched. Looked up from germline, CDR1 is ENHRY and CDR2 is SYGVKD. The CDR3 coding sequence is TGTGCCGTCGGACAGGGTAAAAATGAGCAGTTCTTC. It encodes CAVGQGKNEQFF.

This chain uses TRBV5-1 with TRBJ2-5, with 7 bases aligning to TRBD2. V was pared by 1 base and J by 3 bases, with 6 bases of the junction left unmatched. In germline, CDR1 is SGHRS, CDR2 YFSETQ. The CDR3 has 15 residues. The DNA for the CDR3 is TGCGCCAGCAGCTTGCCTAGCGGTGGGAAAGAGACCCAGTACTTC. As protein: CASSLPSGGKETQYF. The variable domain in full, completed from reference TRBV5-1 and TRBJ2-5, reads KAGVTQTPRYLIKTRGQQVTLSCSPISGHRSVSWYQQTPGQGLQFLFEYFSETQRNKGNFPGRFSGRQFSNSRSEMNVSTLELGDSALYLCASSLPSGGKETQYFGPGTRLLVL.

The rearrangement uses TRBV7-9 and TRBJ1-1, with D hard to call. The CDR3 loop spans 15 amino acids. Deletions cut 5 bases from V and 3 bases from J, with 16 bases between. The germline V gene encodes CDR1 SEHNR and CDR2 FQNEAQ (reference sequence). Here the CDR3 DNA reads TGTGCCAGCAGCCTAGAGGCGGGGTGGGACACTGAAGCTTTCTTT. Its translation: CASSLEAGWDTEAFF.

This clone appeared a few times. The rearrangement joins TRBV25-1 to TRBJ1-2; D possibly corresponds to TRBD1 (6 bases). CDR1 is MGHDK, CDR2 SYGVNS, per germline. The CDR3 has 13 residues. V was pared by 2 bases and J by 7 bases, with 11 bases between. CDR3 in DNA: TGTGCCAGCAGTGAACCGGCAGGGGTTGGCTACACCTTC. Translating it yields CASSEPAGVGYTF.

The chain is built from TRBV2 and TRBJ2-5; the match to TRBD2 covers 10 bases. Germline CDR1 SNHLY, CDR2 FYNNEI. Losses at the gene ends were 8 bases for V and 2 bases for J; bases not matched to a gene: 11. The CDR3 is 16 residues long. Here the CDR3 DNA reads TGTGCCAGCGTCCTAGCGGGGGCGCAAATTCAAGAGACCCAGTACTTC. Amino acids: CASVLAGAQIQETQYF.

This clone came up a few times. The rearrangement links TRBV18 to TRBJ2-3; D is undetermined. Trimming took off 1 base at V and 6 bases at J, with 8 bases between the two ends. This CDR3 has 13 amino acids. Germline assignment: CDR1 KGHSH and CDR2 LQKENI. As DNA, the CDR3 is TGTGCCAGCTCACCACTGCCCGGGGATACGCAGTATTTT. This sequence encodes CASSPLPGDTQYF.

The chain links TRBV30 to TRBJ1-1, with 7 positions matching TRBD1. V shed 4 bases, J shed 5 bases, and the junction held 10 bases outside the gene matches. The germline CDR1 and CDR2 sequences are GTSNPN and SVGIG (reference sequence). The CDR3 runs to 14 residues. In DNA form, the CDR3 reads TGTGCCTGGAATGTACAGGGGTCCGGGACTGAAGCTTTCTTT. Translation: CAWNVQGSGTEAFF. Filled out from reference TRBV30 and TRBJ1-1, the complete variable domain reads SQTIHQWPATLVQPVGSPLSLECTVEGTSNPNLYWYRQAAGRGLQLLFYSVGIGQISSEVPQNLSASRPQDRQFILSSKKLLLSDSGFYLCAWNVQGSGTEAFFGQGTRLTVV.

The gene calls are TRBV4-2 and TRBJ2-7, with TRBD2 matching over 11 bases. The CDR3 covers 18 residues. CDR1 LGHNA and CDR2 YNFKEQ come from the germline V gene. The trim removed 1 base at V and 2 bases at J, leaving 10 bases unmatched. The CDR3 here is CASSQATSGGAGPYEQYF. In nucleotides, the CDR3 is TGTGCCAGCAGCCAAGCAACTAGCGGGGGTGCCGGCCCCTACGAGCAGTACTTC.

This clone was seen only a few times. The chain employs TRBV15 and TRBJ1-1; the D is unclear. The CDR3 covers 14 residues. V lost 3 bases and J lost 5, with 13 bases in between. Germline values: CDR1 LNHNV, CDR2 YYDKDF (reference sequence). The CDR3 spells CATSSSQRLTEAFF. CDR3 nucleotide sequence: TGTGCCACCAGCAGCTCCCAGAGGCTGACTGAAGCTTTCTTT.

The CDR3 DNA sequence: TGCGCCAGCAGCCAAGATAGGGCGGCGTGGGGGAATGAGCAGTTCTTC. It yields the protein CASSQDRAAWGNEQFF. This chain joins TRBV4-1 and TRBJ2-1; either TRBD1 or TRBD2 may fit D (5 bases each). V lost 0 bases to trimming and J lost 7 bases, with 16 bases between them. This CDR3 has 16 residues. Germline values: CDR1 MGHRA, CDR2 YSYEKL.

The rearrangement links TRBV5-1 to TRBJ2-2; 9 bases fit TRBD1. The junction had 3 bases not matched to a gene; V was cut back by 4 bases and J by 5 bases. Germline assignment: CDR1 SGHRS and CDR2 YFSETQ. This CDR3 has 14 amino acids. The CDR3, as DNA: TGCGCCAGCAGCACGACAGGGGGAACCGGGGAGCTGTTTTTT. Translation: CASSTTGGTGELFF.

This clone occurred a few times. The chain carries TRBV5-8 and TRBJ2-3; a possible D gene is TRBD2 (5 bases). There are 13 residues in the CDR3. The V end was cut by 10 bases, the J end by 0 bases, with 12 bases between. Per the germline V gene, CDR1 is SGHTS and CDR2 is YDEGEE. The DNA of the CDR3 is TGTGCCGACTATCGAGGTAGCACAGATACGCAGTATTTT. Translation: CADYRGSTDTQYF.

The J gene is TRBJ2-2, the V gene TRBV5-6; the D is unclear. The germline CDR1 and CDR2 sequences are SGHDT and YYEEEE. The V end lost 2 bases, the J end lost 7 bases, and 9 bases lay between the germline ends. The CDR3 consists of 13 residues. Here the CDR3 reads CASSLRFGGELFF. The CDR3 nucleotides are TGTGCCAGCAGCTTAAGGTTTGGCGGGGAGCTGTTTTTT.

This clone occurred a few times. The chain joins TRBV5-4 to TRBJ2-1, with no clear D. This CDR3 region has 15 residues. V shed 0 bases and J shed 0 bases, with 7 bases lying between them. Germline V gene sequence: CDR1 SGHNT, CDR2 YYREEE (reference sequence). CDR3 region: CASSLEDFSYNEQFF. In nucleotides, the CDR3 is TGTGCCAGCAGCTTGGAGGATTTCTCCTACAATGAGCAGTTCTTC. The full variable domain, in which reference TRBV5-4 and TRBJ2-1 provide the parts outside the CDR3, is ETGVTQSPTHLIKTRGQQVTLRCSSQSGHNTVSWYQQALGQGPQFIFQYYREEENGRGNFPPRFSGLQFPNYSSELNVNALELDDSALYLCASSLEDFSYNEQFFGPGTRLTVL.

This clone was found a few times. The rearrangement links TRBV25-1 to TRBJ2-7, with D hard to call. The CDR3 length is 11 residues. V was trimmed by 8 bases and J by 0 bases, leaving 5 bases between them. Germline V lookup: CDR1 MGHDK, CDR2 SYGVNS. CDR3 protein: CASGSSYEQYF. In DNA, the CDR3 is TGTGCCAGCGGCAGCTCCTACGAGCAGTACTTC.

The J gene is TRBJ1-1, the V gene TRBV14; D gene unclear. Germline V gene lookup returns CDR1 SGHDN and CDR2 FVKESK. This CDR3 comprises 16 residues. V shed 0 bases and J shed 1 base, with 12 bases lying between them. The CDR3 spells CASSQEAFGRNTEAFF. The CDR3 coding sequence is TGTGCCAGCAGCCAAGAAGCGTTCGGGAGGAACACTGAAGCTTTCTTT.

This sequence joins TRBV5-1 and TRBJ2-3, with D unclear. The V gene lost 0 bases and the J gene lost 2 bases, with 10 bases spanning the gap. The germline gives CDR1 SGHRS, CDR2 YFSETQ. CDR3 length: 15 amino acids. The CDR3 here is CASSLGPTSTDTQYF. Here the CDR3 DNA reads TGCGCCAGCAGCTTGGGGCCAACGTCCACAGATACGCAGTATTTT.

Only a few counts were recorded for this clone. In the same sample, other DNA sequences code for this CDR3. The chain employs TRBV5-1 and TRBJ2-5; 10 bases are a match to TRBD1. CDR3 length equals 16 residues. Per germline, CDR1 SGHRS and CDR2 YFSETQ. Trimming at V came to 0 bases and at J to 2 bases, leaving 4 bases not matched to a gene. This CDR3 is CASSLAPGQGQETQYF. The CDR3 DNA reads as TGCGCCAGCAGCTTGGCTCCGGGACAGGGGCAAGAGACCCAGTACTTC.